This note documents a single T cell receptor (beta chain) sequence. The antigen is undetermined. These data are taken from a study of shared clonotypes between healthy human individuals. Points from the study as a whole: The study found lower generation probabilities in non-shared clonotypes than in those shared by all four donors.

At deep level, the assay was performed. Study processing details: ImmunoSEQ output held junction-only sequences without quality scores, so filtering differed. This table comes from immunoSEQ multiplex PCR, and its TCRdb copy is limited to in-frame clones, with some not included. D and trimming come from the DNA, and the V and J calls and clone size come from that table. The sample carries roughly 2,000,000 clones, about 95% recorded once. Naive CD8 cells lacked CD45RO, underwent positive selection for CCR7 and left out terminally differentiated effector memory CD45RA+ cells. The study drew all its donors from Caucasian adults living in Nashville, Tennessee. The CDR3 spans 13 residues. V was clipped by 5 bases and J by 2 bases, with 12 bases between them. Germline values: CDR1 SQVTM, CDR2 ANQGSEA.

Sequencing was done on a sample of naive CD8+ T cells sorted from blood. V is TRBV29-1 and J is TRBJ1-2; D not resolved. The clonotype was recovered from a man younger than 30 in good health. CDR3 amino acids: CSVRDMKNYGYTF. The CDR3 DNA is TGCAGCGTTCGAGACATGAAGAACTATGGCTACACCTTC.